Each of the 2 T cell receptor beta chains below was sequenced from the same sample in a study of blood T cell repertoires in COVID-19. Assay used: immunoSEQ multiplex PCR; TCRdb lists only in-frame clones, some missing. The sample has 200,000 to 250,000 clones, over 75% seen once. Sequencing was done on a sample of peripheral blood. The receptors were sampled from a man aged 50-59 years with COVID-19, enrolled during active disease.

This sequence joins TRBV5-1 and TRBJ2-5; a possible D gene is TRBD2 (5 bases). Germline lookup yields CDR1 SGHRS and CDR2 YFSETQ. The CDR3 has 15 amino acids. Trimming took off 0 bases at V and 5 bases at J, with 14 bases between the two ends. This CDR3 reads CASSLAVGVMETQYF. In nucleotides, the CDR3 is TGCGCCAGCAGCTTGGCGGTGGGAGTCATGGAGACCCAGTACTTC.

The DNA of the CDR3 is TGCGCCAGCAGCTTGAGACAGGGGCGACTCACAGATACGCAGTATTTT. Amino acids: CASSLRQGRLTDTQYF. J is TRBJ2-3 and V is TRBV5-1; 8 positions match TRBD1. This CDR3 region has 16 residues. The germline V gene encodes CDR1 SGHRS and CDR2 YFSETQ. V gave up 1 base and J gave up 2 bases; unmatched junction bases: 6.